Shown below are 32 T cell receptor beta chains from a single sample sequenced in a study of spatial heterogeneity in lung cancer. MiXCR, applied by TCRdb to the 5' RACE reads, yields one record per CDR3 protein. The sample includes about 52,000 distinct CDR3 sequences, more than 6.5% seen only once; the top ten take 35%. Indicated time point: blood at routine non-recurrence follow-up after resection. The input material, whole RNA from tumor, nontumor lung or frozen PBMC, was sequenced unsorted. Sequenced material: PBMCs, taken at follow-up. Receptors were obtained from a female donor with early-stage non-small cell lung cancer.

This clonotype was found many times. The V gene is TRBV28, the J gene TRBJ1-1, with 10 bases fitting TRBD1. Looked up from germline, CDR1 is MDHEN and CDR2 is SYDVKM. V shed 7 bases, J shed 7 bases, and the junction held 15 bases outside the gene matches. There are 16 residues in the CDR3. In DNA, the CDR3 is TGTGCCAGCATTCCACCCTCCGGGACAGGGGTCCGTGAAGCTTTCTTT. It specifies CASIPPSGTGVREAFF.

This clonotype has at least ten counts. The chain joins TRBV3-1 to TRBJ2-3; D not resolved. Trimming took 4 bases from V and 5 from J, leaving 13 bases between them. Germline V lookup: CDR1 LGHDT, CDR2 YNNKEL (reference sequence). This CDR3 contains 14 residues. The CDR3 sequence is CASSLLAIGDTQYF. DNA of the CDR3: TGTGCCAGCAGCCTCCTTGCGATTGGAGATACGCAGTATTTT.

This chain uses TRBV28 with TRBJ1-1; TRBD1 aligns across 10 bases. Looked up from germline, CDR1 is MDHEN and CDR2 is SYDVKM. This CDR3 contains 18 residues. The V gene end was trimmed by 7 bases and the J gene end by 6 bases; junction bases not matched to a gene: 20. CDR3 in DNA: TGTGCCAGCACCTTTTTGACAGGGGGCTCGATAATTGGAGCTGAAGCTTTCTTT. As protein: CASTFLTGGSIIGAEAFF.

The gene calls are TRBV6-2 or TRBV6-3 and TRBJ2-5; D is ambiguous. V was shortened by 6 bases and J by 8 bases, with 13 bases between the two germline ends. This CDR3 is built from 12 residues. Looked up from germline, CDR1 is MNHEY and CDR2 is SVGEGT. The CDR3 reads CASSLLTPTQYF. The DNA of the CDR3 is TGTGCCAGCAGCCTATTGACTCCTACCCAGTACTTC.

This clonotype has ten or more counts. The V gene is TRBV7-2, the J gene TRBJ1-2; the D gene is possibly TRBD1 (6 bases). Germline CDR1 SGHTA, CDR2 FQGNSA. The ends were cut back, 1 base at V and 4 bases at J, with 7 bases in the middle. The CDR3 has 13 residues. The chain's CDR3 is CASSLGTAYGYTF. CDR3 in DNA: TGTGCCAGCAGCTTAGGGACAGCCTATGGCTACACCTTC.

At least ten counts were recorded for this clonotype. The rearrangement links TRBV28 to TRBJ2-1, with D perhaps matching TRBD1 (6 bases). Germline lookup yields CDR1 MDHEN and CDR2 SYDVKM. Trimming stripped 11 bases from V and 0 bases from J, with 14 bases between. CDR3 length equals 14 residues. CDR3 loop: CASETGSSYNEQFF. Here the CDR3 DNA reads TGTGCCTCCGAGACAGGCAGCTCCTACAATGAGCAGTTCTTC. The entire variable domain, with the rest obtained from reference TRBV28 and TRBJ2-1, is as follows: DVKVTQSSRYLVKRTGEKVFLECVQDMDHENMFWYRQDPGLGLRLIYFSYDVKMKEKGDIPEGYSVSREKKERFSLILESASTNQTSMYLCASETGSSYNEQFFGPGTRLTVL.

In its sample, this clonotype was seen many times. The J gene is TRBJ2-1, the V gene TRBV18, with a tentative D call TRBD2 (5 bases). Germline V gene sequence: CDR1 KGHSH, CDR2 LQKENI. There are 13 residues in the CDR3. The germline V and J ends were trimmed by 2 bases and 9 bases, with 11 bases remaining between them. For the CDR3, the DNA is TGTGCCAGCTCACCAGATACTAGATCTGAGCAGTTCTTC. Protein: CASSPDTRSEQFF.

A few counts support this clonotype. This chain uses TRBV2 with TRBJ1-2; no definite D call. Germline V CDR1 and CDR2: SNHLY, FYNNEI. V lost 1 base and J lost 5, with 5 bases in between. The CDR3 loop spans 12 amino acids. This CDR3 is CASSEEEYGYTF. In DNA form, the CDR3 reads TGTGCCAGCAGTGAAGAGGAGTATGGCTACACCTTC.

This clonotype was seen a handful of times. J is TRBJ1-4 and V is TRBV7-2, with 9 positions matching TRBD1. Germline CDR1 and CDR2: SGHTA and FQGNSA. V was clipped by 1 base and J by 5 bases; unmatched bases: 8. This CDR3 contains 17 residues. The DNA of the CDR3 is TGTGCCAGCAGCTTAGGCCGAACAGGGGGCTCGAATGAAAAACTGTTTTTT. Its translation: CASSLGRTGGSNEKLFF.

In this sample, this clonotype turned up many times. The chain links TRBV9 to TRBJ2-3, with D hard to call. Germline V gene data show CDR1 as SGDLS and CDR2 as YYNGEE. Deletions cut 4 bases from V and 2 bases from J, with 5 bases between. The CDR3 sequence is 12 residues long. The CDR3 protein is CASSLSTDTQYF. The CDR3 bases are TGTGCCAGCAGCCTCTCCACAGATACGCAGTATTTT.

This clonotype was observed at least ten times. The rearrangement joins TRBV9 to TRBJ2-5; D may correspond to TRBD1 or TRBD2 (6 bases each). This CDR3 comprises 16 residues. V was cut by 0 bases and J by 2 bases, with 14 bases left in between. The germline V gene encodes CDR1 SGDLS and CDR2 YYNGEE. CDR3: CASSVAGATLQETQYF. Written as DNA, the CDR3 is TGTGCCAGCAGCGTAGCGGGGGCAACCCTACAAGAGACCCAGTACTTC.

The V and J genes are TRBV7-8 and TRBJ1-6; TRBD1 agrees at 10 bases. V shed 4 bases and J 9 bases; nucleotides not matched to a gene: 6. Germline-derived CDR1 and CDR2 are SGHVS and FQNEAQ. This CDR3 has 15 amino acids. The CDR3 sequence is CASSWRGQGTSPLHF. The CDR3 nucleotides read TGTGCCAGCAGCTGGAGGGGACAGGGGACTTCACCCCTCCACTTT.

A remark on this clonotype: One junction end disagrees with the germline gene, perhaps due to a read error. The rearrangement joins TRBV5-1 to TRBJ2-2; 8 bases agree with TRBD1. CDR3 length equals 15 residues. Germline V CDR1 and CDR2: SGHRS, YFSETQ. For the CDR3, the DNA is TGCGTCAGCAGTGCCGGGACAGGGAACACCGGGGAGCTGTTTTTT. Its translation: CVSSAGTGNTGELFF.

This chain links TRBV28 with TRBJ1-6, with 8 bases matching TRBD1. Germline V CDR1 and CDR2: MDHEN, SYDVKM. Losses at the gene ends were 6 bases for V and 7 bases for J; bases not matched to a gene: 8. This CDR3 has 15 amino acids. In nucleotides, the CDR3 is TGTGCCAGCAGGCCCCCGGGACAGGTGAATTCACCCCTCCACTTT. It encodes CASRPPGQVNSPLHF.

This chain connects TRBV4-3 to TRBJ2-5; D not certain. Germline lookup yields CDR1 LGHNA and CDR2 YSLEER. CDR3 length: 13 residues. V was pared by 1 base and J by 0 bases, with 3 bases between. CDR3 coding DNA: TGCGCCAGCAGCCAAGTGAACCAAGAGACCCAGTACTTC. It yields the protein CASSQVNQETQYF.

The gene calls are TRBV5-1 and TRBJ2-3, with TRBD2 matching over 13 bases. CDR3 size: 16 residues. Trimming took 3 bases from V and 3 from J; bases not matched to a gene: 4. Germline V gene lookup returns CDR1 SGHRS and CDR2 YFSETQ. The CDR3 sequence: CASSSGLAGRTDTQYF. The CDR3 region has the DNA TGCGCCAGCAGCTCGGGACTAGCGGGACGTACAGATACGCAGTATTTT.

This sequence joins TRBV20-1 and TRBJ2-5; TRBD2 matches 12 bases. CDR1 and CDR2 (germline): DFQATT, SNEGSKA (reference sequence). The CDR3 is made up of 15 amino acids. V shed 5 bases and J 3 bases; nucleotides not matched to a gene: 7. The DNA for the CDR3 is TGCAGTGCTCCGAACCGACTAGCGGGGGAAGAGACCCAGTACTTC. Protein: CSAPNRLAGEETQYF.

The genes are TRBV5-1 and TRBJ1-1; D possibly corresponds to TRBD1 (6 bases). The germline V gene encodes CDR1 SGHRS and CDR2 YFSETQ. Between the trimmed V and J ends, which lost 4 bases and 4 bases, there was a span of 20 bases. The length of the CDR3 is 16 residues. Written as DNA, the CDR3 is TGCGCCAGCAGCCCCCAGGCGGGGGGCGCGGGCACTGAAGCTTTCTTT. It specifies CASSPQAGGAGTEAFF.

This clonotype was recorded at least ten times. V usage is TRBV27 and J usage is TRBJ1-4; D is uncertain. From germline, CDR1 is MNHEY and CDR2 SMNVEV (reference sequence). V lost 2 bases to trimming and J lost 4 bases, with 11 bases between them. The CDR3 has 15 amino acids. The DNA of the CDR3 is TGTGCCAGCAGTTTAAGGCCAGCCTTTAATGAAAAACTGTTTTTT. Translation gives CASSLRPAFNEKLFF.

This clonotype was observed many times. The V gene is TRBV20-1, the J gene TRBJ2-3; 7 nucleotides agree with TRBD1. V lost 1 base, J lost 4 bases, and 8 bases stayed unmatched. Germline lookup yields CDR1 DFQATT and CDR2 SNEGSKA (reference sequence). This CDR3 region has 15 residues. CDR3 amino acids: CSARVATGIADTQYF. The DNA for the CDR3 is TGCAGTGCTAGAGTCGCGACAGGGATTGCAGATACGCAGTATTTT.

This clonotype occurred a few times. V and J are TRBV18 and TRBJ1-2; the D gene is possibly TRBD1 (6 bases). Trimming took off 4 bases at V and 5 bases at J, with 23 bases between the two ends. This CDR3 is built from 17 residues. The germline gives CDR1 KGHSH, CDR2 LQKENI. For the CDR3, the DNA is TGTGCCAGCTCACGGTCCTCCGGCAGGGGCAGGCCGTATGGCTACACCTTC. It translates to CASSRSSGRGRPYGYTF.

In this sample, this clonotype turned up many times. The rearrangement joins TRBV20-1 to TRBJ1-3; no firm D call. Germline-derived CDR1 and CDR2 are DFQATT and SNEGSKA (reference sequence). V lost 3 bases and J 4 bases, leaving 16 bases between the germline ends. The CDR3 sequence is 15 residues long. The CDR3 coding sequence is TGCAGTGCTAGGAGCCCCTCGGGGTACGGAAACACCATATATTTT. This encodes CSARSPSGYGNTIYF.

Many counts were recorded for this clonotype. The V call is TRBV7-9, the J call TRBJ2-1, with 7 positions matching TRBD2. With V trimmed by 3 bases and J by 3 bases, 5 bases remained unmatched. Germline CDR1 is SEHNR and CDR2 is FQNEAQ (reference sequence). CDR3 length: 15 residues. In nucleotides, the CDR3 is TGTGCCAGCAGCTTCGCCGGCGGGAGCTACAATGAGCAGTTCTTC. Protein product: CASSFAGGSYNEQFF.

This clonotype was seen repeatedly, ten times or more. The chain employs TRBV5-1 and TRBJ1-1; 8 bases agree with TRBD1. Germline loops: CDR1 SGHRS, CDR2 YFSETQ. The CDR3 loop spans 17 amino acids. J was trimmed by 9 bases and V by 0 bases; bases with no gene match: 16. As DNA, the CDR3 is TGCGCCAGCAGCTTGGATGTCGGTGAAGGGACAGGCCGAAAAGCTTTCTTT. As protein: CASSLDVGEGTGRKAFF.

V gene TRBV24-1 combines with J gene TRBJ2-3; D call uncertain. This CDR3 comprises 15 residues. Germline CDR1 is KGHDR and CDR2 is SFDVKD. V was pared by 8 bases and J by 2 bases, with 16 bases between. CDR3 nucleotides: TGTGCCACCACGTTGGGCCCGCCCCACACAGATACGCAGTATTTT. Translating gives CATTLGPPHTDTQYF.

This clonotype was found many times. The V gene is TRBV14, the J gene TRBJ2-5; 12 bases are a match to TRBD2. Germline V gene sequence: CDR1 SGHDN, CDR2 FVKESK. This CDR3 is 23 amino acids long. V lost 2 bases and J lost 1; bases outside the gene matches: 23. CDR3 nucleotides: TGTGCCAGCAGCCAATTCGTTGCGCCGGTTTCCTATTCGACTAGCGGGGGCCAAGAGACCCAGTACTTC. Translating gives CASSQFVAPVSYSTSGGQETQYF.

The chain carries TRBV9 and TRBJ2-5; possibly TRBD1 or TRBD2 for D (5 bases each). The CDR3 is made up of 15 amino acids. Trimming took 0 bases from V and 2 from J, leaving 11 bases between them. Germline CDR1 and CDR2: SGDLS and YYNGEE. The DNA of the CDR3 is TGTGCCAGCAGCGTAGACGGGGCCCGGCAAGAGACCCAGTACTTC. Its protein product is CASSVDGARQETQYF.

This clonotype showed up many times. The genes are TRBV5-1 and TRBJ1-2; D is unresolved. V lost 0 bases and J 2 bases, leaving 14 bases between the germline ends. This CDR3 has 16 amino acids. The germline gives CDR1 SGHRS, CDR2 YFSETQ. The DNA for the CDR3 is TGCGCCAGCAGCTTGGCCGGGCGGACGGAGAACTATGGCTACACCTTC. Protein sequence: CASSLAGRTENYGYTF.

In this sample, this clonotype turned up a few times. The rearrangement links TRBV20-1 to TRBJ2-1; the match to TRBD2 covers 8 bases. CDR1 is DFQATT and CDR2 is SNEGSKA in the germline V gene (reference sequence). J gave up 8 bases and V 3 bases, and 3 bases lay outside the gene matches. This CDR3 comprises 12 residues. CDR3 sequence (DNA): TGCAGTGCTAGCGGGACTAGATATGAGCAGTTCTTC. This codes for CSASGTRYEQFF.

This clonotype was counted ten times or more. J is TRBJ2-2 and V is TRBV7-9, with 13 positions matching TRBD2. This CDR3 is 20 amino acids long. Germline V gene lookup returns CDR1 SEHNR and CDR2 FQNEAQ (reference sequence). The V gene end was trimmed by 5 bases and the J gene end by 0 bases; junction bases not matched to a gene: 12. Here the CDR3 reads CASSPPRTSGGFANTGELFF. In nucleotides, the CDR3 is TGTGCCAGCAGCCCCCCCAGGACTAGCGGGGGATTCGCGAACACCGGGGAGCTGTTTTTT.

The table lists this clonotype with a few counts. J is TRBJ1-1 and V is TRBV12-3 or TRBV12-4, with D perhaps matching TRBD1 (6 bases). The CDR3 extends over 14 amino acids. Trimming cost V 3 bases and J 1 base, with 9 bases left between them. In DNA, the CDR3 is TGTGCCAGCAGTTTGGTACAGGGGAACACTGAAGCTTTCTTT. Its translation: CASSLVQGNTEAFF.

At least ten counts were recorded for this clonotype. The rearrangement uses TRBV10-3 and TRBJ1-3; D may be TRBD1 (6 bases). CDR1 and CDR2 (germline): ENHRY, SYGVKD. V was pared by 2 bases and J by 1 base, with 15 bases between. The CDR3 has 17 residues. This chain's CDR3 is CAISEPLQGASGNTIYF. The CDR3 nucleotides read TGTGCCATCAGTGAGCCCTTACAGGGAGCGTCTGGAAACACCATATATTTT.